This T cell receptor (beta chain) emerged from a study of T-cell memory formation after mild COVID-19. Study conclusions and caveats: Day 15 to 85 contracting clones showed balanced CD4/CD8; later expanders leaned CD4+.

Many counts were recorded for this clonotype. What it recognizes is unknown. Amplification by 5'RACE using constant-segment primers produced TCR alpha and TCR beta cDNA libraries that carried sample barcodes and UMIs. TCRdb re-called the 5' RACE reads through MiXCR, storing one row per CDR3 protein. The sample lists over 450,000 distinct CDR3 sequences; roughly 22% were seen once. This CDR3 is 13 amino acids long. Germline CDR1 reads SNHLY; CDR2 reads FYNNEI. V shed 6 bases, J shed 4 bases, and the junction held 2 bases outside the gene matches. The receptor comes from an adult woman who had mild COVID-19 (a few samples of this study predate the infection). Cell type and time point are not known. The chain is built from TRBV2 and TRBJ2-1, with TRBD1 matching over 8 bases. The source material was PBMCs or a T cell subset sorted from them (not recorded which). As DNA, the CDR3 is TGTGCCAGCAGCGGGACAGGTTACAATGAGCAGTTCTTC. This codes for CASSGTGYNEQFF.